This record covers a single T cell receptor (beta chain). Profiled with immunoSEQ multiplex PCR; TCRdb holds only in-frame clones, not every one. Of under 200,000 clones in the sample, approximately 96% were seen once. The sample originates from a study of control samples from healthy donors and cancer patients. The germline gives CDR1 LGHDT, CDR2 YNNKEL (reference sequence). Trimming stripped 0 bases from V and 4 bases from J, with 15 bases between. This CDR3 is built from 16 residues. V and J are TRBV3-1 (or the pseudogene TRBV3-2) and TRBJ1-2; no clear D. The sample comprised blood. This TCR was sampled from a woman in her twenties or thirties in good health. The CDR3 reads CASSQDLGSRSYGYTF. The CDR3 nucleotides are TGTGCCAGCAGCCAAGATCTCGGATCTAGAAGCTATGGCTACACCTTC.